This T cell receptor (beta chain) was recovered during a study of blood T cells in healthy people across ages. The authors ran a second PCR of 7 to 11 cycles using a sample-barcoded 5' primer and a J-beta primer mix. Each CDR3 protein is one row after TCRdb ran MiXCR on the 5' RACE reads. The sample contains hundreds of thousands of distinct CDR3 sequences, 40% to 65% of which appear only once. Findings and limits, study-wide: The unsorted PBMCs prevented any conclusive comparison of naive versus antigen-experienced cells. Naive CD4+ cell counts and diversity both ran higher in long-lived than in aged donors.

CDR1 DFQATT and CDR2 SNEGSKA come from the germline V gene (reference sequence). This CDR3 contains 14 residues. With V trimmed by 6 bases and J by 4 bases, 10 bases remained unmatched. Regarding this clonotype: As yet, its antigen is unknown.

The TCR sequence derives from a woman older than 75 in good health. Sequenced material: blood. The rearrangement links TRBV20-1 to TRBJ2-7; 9 nucleotides line up with TRBD1. The CDR3 DNA reads TGCAGTGCCGCTCCCCGGGACAGGGTTTACGAGCAGTACTTC. The encoded protein is CSAAPRDRVYEQYF.